The 25 T cell receptor beta chains below come from one sample, sequenced in a study of blood T cell repertoires in COVID-19. The assay was immunoSEQ multiplex PCR, and TCRdb's table has in-frame clones only and misses some. Here the sample spans fewer than 400,000 clones, roughly nine tenths being singletons. The source material was PBMCs or T cells enriched from blood (not recorded which). The receptors originated from a woman aged 25 to 45 who had recovered from COVID-19.

This chain uses TRBV7-9 with TRBJ1-3, with D perhaps TRBD1 (6 bases). V was shortened by 5 bases and J by 0 bases, with 8 bases between the two germline ends. The CDR3 has 14 amino acids. Germline V gives CDR1 SEHNR, CDR2 FQNEAQ (reference sequence). The CDR3 DNA sequence: TGTGCCAGCAGCGCACAGGGCTCTGGAAACACCATATATTTT. Its protein product is CASSAQGSGNTIYF.

CDR3 loop: CASSRPAGRTDTQYF. CDR3 sequence (DNA): TGTGCCAGCAGCCGCCCGGCGGGCCGCACAGATACGCAGTATTTT. The J gene is TRBJ2-3, the V gene TRBV7-9; TRBD2 might be the D (5 bases). The CDR3 is 15 residues long. V was trimmed by 5 bases and J by 1 base, leaving 13 bases between them. CDR1 and CDR2 from the germline V gene are SEHNR and FQNEAQ (reference sequence).

The chain joins TRBV11-2 to TRBJ2-5; perhaps TRBD1 as D (6 bases). Trimming cost V 1 base and J 2 bases, with 17 bases left between them. There are 17 residues in the CDR3. Germline loops: CDR1 SGHAT, CDR2 FQNNGV. The CDR3: CASSLGVSRTAQETQYF. The CDR3 nucleotides are TGTGCCAGCAGCTTAGGGGTCTCACGGACAGCGCAAGAGACCCAGTACTTC. Drawing the rest from reference TRBV11-2 and TRBJ2-5, the complete variable domain is EAGVAQSPRYKIIEKRQSVAFWCNPISGHATLYWYQQILGQGPKLLIQFQNNGVVDDSQLPKDRFSAERLKGVDSTLKIQPAKLEDSAVYLCASSLGVSRTAQETQYFGPGTRLLVL.

This chain connects TRBV18 to TRBJ2-5; TRBD1 aligns across 9 bases. The CDR3 loop spans 14 amino acids. With 6 bases clipped from V and 5 bases from J, the junction kept 7 bases outside the gene matches. The germline V gene encodes CDR1 KGHSH and CDR2 LQKENI. The CDR3: CASSHRDREETQYF. The CDR3, as DNA: TGTGCCAGCTCTCACCGGGACAGGGAGGAGACCCAGTACTTC.

This clone was counted only a few times. V gene TRBV19 combines with J gene TRBJ2-7; the D gene is possibly TRBD1 (6 bases). Germline loops: CDR1 LNHDA, CDR2 SQIVND (reference sequence). Trimming removed 9 bases at V and 6 bases at J, with 12 bases between. This CDR3 contains 11 residues. The DNA of the CDR3 is TGTGCCAGCCTACAGGGAAGCGAGCAGTACTTC. It specifies CASLQGSEQYF.

The chain has TRBV5-1 and TRBJ1-1; tentative D call: TRBD1 (6 bases). Germline-derived CDR1 and CDR2 are SGHRS and YFSETQ. CDR3 length: 14 amino acids. The ends were cut back, 4 bases at V and 4 bases at J, with 14 bases in the middle. In nucleotides, the CDR3 is TGCGCCAGCAGCGGAGGCCCCAGGGGCACTGAAGCTTTCTTT. It translates to CASSGGPRGTEAFF.

The V gene is TRBV2, the J gene TRBJ1-2; weak D call: TRBD1 (5 bases). Trimming left V 6 bases short and J 5 bases short, with 7 bases between. The V gene's germline CDR1 is SNHLY and CDR2 FYNNEI. CDR3 length: 11 amino acids. CDR3 DNA sequence: TGTGCCAGCAGGGCAGGGTATGGCTACACCTTC. This encodes CASRAGYGYTF.

The CDR3 DNA follows: TGTGCCAGCAGCTTAGCGGCGTCTGGGGGGGAAGATGAAGCTTTCTTT. Translation: CASSLAASGGEDEAFF. V and J are TRBV7-2 and TRBJ1-1; a possible D gene is TRBD1 (5 bases). Germline V lookup: CDR1 SGHTA, CDR2 FQGNSA. Trimming took off 0 bases at V and 7 bases at J, with 18 bases between the two ends. The CDR3 loop spans 16 amino acids.

This clone has only one observation. The genes are TRBV6-5 and TRBJ1-2; 8 bases are a match to TRBD1. The germline gives CDR1 MNHEY, CDR2 SVGAGI. Trimming at V came to 6 bases and at J to 4 bases, leaving 7 bases not matched to a gene. This CDR3 contains 14 residues. The CDR3 here is CASSDRGRLYGYTF. DNA for the CDR3: TGTGCCAGCAGCGACAGGGGCCGCCTCTATGGCTACACCTTC.

This clone was seen once. This chain connects TRBV10-2 to TRBJ1-6, with D perhaps TRBD1 (6 bases). CDR3 length equals 16 residues. Germline V gives CDR1 WSHSY, CDR2 SAAADI. With 4 bases removed from V and 2 bases from J, the gap between germline ends came to 12 bases. The DNA of the CDR3 is TGCGCCAGCAGTGTGGTCCGGGACACCTATAATTCACCCCTCCACTTT. As protein: CASSVVRDTYNSPLHF.

This chain connects TRBV25-1 to TRBJ2-1; 8 bases agree with TRBD2. The CDR3 has 14 amino acids. Germline V gives CDR1 MGHDK, CDR2 SYGVNS. With 6 bases clipped from V and 6 bases from J, the junction kept 7 bases outside the gene matches. The CDR3 DNA is TGTGCCAGCAGAGCAGGCCGGGAGGGCAATGAGCAGTTCTTC. Translated: CASRAGREGNEQFF.

The CDR3 here is CASSPWGGQETQYF. CDR3 DNA sequence: TGTGCCAGCAGCCCCTGGGGGGGGCAGGAGACCCAGTACTTC. The V gene is TRBV9, the J gene TRBJ2-5; tentatively, D is TRBD2 (7 bases). Germline V CDR1 and CDR2: SGDLS, YYNGEE. Trimming removed 4 bases from V and 5 bases from J, with 15 bases in between. CDR3 length: 14 residues.

V usage is TRBV28 and J usage is TRBJ1-5; possible D gene TRBD1, 5 bases. Trimming took 4 bases from V and 6 from J, leaving 13 bases between them. The CDR3 sequence is 14 residues long. Germline CDR1 is MDHEN and CDR2 is SYDVKM. The CDR3 bases are TGTGCCAGCAGTTCGCCGGGGGGGACTCAGCCCCAGCATTTT. This encodes CASSSPGGTQPQHF. The full variable domain, its missing parts supplied by reference TRBV28 and TRBJ1-5, is DVKVTQSSRYLVKRTGEKVFLECVQDMDHENMFWYRQDPGLGLRLIYFSYDVKMKEKGDIPEGYSVSREKKERFSLILESASTNQTSMYLCASSSPGGTQPQHFGDGTRLSIL.

This clone was seen a few times. The chain joins TRBV19 to TRBJ1-3; 9 nucleotides match TRBD1. V was clipped by 3 bases and J by 4 bases; unmatched bases: 10. The CDR3 covers 17 residues. The germline gives CDR1 LNHDA, CDR2 SQIVND (reference sequence). CDR3 loop: CASSIGGQGTGGNTIYF. The DNA of the CDR3 is TGTGCCAGTAGTATTGGTGGACAGGGGACGGGAGGAAACACCATATATTTT. The whole variable domain, remainder taken from reference TRBV19 and TRBJ1-3, is DGGITQSPKYLFRKEGQNVTLSCEQNLNHDAMYWYRQDPGQGLRLIYYSQIVNDFQKGDIAEGYSVSREKKESFPLTVTSAQKNPTAFYLCASSIGGQGTGGNTIYFGEGSWLTVV.

J is TRBJ2-3 and V is TRBV11-2; D may be TRBD1 (5 bases). Germline CDR1 SGHAT, CDR2 FQNNGV. V lost 0 bases and J lost 0, with 10 bases in between. The CDR3 length is 16 residues. The CDR3, as DNA: TGTGCCAGCAGCTTAGATCTATGGGGCAGCACAGATACGCAGTATTTT. Translated, it gives CASSLDLWGSTDTQYF.

The chain combines TRBV21-1 with TRBJ2-7; the tabulated D call, TRBD1, remains unverified against the DNA. TRBV21-1 is tagged as a pseudogene. The CDR3 has 20 residues. This CDR3 reads CASSKEGYPSGTGLSYEQYF. For the CDR3, the DNA is TGTGCCAGCAGCAAAGAGGGTTATCCTTCCGGGACAGGGCTATCCTACGAGCAGTACTTC.

This rearrangement joins TRBV28 to TRBJ2-7; TRBD1 agrees at 9 bases. In germline, CDR1 is MDHEN, CDR2 SYDVKM. CDR3 length equals 13 residues. Losses at the gene ends were 4 bases for V and 5 bases for J; bases not matched to a gene: 3. The CDR3 reads CASSWRDRDEQYF. DNA of the CDR3: TGTGCCAGCAGTTGGCGGGACAGGGACGAGCAGTACTTC. The full variable domain, rest sourced from reference TRBV28 and TRBJ2-7, is DVKVTQSSRYLVKRTGEKVFLECVQDMDHENMFWYRQDPGLGLRLIYFSYDVKMKEKGDIPEGYSVSREKKERFSLILESASTNQTSMYLCASSWRDRDEQYFGPGTRLTVT.

The rearrangement links TRBV9 to TRBJ1-1; D remains unclear. The germline V gene encodes CDR1 SGDLS and CDR2 YYNGEE. CDR3 length equals 13 residues. The V end lost 0 bases, the J end lost 3 bases, and 6 bases lay between the germline ends. The CDR3: CASSVERYTEAFF. CDR3 DNA sequence: TGTGCCAGCAGCGTAGAGAGGTACACTGAAGCTTTCTTT.

The CDR3 coding sequence is TGTGCCAGCAGTACGACAGGGGGCTCCTACAATGAGCAGTTCTTC. Its protein is CASSTTGGSYNEQFF. This chain connects TRBV2 to TRBJ2-1, with 9 bases fitting TRBD1. The CDR3 sequence is 15 residues long. Unmatched junction bases numbered 2, after V lost 5 bases and J lost 0 bases. The germline V gene has CDR1 SNHLY and CDR2 FYNNEI.

V usage is TRBV6-5 and J usage is TRBJ1-3; a possible D gene is TRBD1 (5 bases). The germline V and J ends were trimmed by 6 bases and 2 bases, with 8 bases remaining between them. The V gene's germline CDR1 is MNHEY and CDR2 SVGAGI. CDR3 length: 13 residues. CDR3 residues: CASRGHTGNTIYF. The CDR3 region has the DNA TGTGCCAGCAGGGGGCACACTGGAAACACCATATATTTT.

The chain has TRBV7-8 and TRBJ1-3; 7 nucleotides agree with TRBD1. The V and J ends lost 3 bases and 3 bases, in that order; junction bases with no gene match: 8. Germline V gene sequence: CDR1 SGHVS, CDR2 FQNEAQ. The CDR3 is made up of 16 amino acids. The CDR3 here is CASSLGQLGLGNTIYF. CDR3 nucleotides: TGTGCCAGCAGCTTGGGACAGTTAGGACTTGGAAACACCATATATTTT. Drawing the rest from reference TRBV7-8 and TRBJ1-3, the complete variable domain is GAGVSQSPRYKVAKRGQDVALRCDPISGHVSLFWYQQALGQGPEFLTYFQNEAQLDKSGLPSDRFFAERPEGSVSTLKIQRTQQEDSAVYLCASSLGQLGLGNTIYFGEGSWLTVV.

The chain uses TRBV28 and TRBJ2-7, with a weak D call TRBD2 (6 bases). V lost 6 bases and J 7 bases, leaving 25 bases between the germline ends. Germline CDR1 MDHEN, CDR2 SYDVKM. This CDR3 contains 16 residues. CDR3 DNA: TGTGCCAGCAGCGGCCCCGGGAGCCCGCCGCCTTGGGAGCAGTACTTC. It encodes CASSGPGSPPPWEQYF.

This chain uses TRBV28 with TRBJ1-6, with TRBD1 identical over 7 bases. The germline V gene encodes CDR1 MDHEN and CDR2 SYDVKM. The ends lost 5 bases at V and 5 bases at J; junction bases unmatched: 6. CDR3 length equals 15 residues. In nucleotides, the CDR3 is TGTGCCAGCAGTCCCCCGACAGGGAATAATTCACCCCTCCACTTT. As protein: CASSPPTGNNSPLHF.

The chain is built from TRBV5-5 and TRBJ2-1; D gene ambiguous. The ends were cut back, 1 base at V and 0 bases at J, with 11 bases in the middle. This CDR3 is built from 16 residues. Germline V gives CDR1 SGHKS, CDR2 YYEKEE (reference sequence). In nucleotides, the CDR3 is TGTGCCAGCAGCTTGTTTATTTCAGGCTCCTACAATGAGCAGTTCTTC. It specifies CASSLFISGSYNEQFF.

V usage is TRBV7-9 and J usage is TRBJ1-6; 7 nucleotides match TRBD1. The length of the CDR3 is 15 residues. Germline-derived CDR1 and CDR2 are SEHNR and FQNEAQ (reference sequence). The junction had 8 bases not matched to a gene; V was cut back by 5 bases and J by 7 bases. The CDR3 loop is CASSALRGKNSPLHF. The CDR3 DNA reads as TGTGCCAGCAGCGCCCTCAGGGGGAAGAATTCACCCCTCCACTTT.